Described below is a single T cell receptor (beta chain) sequence and its context. Methods used by the authors: Estimation of nucleated cell counts relied on the amplification of reference gene primers. Produced via immunoSEQ multiplex PCR; TCRdb's table is partial and in-frame only. Clonal size and the V and J genes are those of that table, whereas D and trimming came from the DNA. The repertoire holds roughly 90,000 clones, with 75% to 85% as singletons. The record originates from a study of blood T cell repertoires in COVID-19. As for the study in general: Both acute and convalescent COVID-19 samples were obtained from the United States, Italy and Spain. Sources were T cells, B-cell-depleted T cells, or PBMCs; the material itself was cDNA or gDNA.

The germline V gene has CDR1 MNHEY and CDR2 SVGAGI. Deletions cut 7 bases from V and 0 bases from J, with 15 bases between. The CDR3 runs 15 residues. V and J are TRBV6-5 and TRBJ1-1; D is unclear. Sequences were obtained from peripheral blood. This sequence was found in a woman in her seventies with acute or convalescent COVID-19. CDR3 sequence (DNA): TGTGCCAGCACTATTCGGGGAGGGCTGAACACTGAAGCTTTCTTT. Translation gives CASTIRGGLNTEAFF.